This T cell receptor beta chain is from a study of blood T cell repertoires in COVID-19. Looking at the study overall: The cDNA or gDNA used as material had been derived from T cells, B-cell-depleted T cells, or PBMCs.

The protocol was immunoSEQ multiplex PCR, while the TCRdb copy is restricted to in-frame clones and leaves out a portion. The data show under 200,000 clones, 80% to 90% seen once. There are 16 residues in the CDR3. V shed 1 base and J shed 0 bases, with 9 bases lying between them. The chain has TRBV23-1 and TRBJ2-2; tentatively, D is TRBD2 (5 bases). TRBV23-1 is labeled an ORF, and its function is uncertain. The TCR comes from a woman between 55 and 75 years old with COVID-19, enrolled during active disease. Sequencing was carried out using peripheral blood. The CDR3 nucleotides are TGCGCCAGCAGTCAATGTAGAGGGTCGAACACCGGGGAGCTGTTTTTT. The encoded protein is CASSQCRGSNTGELFF.